The sequence of this TCR beta chain was determined in a study of blood T cell repertoires in COVID-19. Study context: Acute and convalescent COVID-19 samples came from the United States, Italy and Spain. In each case, the material was cDNA or gDNA derived from T cells, B-cell-depleted T cells, or PBMCs.

V was pared by 4 bases and J by 0 bases, with 3 bases of the junction left unmatched. Germline V gene sequence: CDR1 SGHNT, CDR2 YENEEA. This CDR3 comprises 17 residues. Residents of 24 US areas, aged about 18 to 95 years, made up the participants. Cohorts were determined from participant-reported clinical history. Assay used: immunoSEQ multiplex PCR; TCRdb lists only in-frame clones, some missing. The table records 350,000 to 450,000 clones, around 87% of them present only once. The chain employs TRBV11-3 and TRBJ2-1; 13 nucleotides line up with TRBD2. The material sequenced was PBMCs or T cells enriched from blood (not recorded which). The TCR was taken from a man aged 25 to 40 who had recovered from COVID-19. DNA of the CDR3: TGTGCCAGCAGCTATCGGACTAGCGGGAGCTCCTACAATGAGCAGTTCTTC. It specifies CASSYRTSGSSYNEQFF.